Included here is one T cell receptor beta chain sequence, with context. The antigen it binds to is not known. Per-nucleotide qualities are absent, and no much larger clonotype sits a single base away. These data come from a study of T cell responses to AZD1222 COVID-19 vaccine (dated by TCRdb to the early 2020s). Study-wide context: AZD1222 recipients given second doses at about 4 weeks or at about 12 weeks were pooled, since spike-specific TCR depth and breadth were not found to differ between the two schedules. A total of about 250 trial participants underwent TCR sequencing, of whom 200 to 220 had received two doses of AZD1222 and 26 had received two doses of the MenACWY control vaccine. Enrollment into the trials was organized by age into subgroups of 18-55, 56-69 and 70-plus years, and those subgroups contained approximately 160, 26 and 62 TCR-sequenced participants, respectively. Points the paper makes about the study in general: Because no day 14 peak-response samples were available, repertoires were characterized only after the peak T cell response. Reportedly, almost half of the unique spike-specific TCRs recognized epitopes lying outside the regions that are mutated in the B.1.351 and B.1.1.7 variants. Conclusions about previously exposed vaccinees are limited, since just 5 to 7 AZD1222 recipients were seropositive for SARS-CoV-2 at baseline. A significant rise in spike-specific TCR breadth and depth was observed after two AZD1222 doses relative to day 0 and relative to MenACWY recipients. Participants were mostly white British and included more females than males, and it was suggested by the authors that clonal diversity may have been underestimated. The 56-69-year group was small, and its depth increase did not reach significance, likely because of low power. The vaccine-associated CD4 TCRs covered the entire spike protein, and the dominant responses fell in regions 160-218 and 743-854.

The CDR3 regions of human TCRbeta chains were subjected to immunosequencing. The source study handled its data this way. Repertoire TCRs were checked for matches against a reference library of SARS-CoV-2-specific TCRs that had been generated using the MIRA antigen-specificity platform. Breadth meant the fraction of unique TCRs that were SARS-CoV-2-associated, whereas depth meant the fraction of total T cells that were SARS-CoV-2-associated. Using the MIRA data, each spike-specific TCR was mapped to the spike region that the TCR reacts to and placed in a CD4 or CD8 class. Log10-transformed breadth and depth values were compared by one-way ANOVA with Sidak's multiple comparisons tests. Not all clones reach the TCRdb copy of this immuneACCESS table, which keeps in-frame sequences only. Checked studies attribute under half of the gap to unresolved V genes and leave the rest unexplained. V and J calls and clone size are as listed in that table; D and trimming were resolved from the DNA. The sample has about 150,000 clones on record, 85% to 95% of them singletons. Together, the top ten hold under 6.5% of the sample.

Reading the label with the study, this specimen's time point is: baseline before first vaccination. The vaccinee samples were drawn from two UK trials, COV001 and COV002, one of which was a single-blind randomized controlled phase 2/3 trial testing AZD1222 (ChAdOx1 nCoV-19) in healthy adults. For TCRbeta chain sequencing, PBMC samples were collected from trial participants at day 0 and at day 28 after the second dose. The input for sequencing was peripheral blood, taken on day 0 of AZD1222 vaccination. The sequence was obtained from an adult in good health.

The CDR3 region: CASRSTGTPNTGELFF. The DNA sequence is as follows: TGTGCCAGCAGATCTACCGGGACACCGAACACCGGGGAGCTGTTTTTT. The V gene is TRBV27 and the J gene is TRBJ2-2, with TRBD1 as a weak D call on 6 bases. Inclusive of the bounding cysteine and phenylalanine, the CDR3 is 16 residues long. CDR3 DNA only is kept here, 48 bases in frame from base 1. From the germline V gene (reference sequence), CDR1 is MNHEY and CDR2 is SMNVEV. V is clipped by 6 bases and J by 0 bases, and the sequence between their germline boundaries is 14 bases long.